The next 8 T cell receptor beta chains were all read from a single sample in a study of T-cell memory formation after mild COVID-19. In TCRdb, the 5' RACE reads were re-called with MiXCR into one record per CDR3 protein. The sample lists some 210,000 distinct CDR3 sequences; about 16% were seen once. Sequencing was performed on PBMCs or a T cell subset sorted from them (not recorded which). These receptors were taken from an adult woman who had mild COVID-19 (a few samples of this study predate the infection). Cell type and time point are not known.

The V and J genes are TRBV7-9 and TRBJ1-1; a weak D match, TRBD1 (5 bases). Germline V CDR1 and CDR2: SEHNR, FQNEAQ (reference sequence). Trimming took off 4 bases at V and 0 bases at J, with 18 bases between the two ends. The CDR3 totals 17 residues. The CDR3 loop is CASSSYRAGTLNTEAFF. Here the CDR3 DNA reads TGTGCCAGCAGCTCCTATCGGGCAGGGACCTTGAACACTGAAGCTTTCTTT.

This clonotype was counted only a few times. The chain carries TRBV5-1 and TRBJ1-2, with D tentatively TRBD1 (5 bases). The V gene lost 6 bases and the J gene lost 6 bases, with 9 bases spanning the gap. CDR3 length: 11 amino acids. Germline CDR1 and CDR2: SGHRS and YFSETQ. The CDR3 DNA is TGCGCCAGCAAGGCACAGGATGGCTACACCTTC. It yields the protein CASKAQDGYTF.

This clonotype was counted only a few times. V and J are TRBV3-1 and TRBJ1-6, with D possibly matching TRBD1 (5 bases). Looked up from germline, CDR1 is LGHDT and CDR2 is YNNKEL (reference sequence). The CDR3 has 14 residues. V was cut by 1 base and J by 8 bases, with 9 bases left in between. The CDR3 DNA follows: TGTGCCAGCAGCCAAGTATTGGGGGATTCACCCCTCCACTTT. Amino acids: CASSQVLGDSPLHF.

This clonotype was observed many times. This chain connects TRBV6-2 or TRBV6-3 to TRBJ2-5; 13 nucleotides align to TRBD2. J was trimmed by 2 bases and V by 8 bases; bases with no gene match: 17. CDR3 length equals 19 residues. The V gene's germline CDR1 is MNHEY and CDR2 SVGEGT. This CDR3 reads CASRPWRGLAGRKQETQYF. The CDR3 bases are TGTGCCAGCCGACCTTGGAGGGGACTAGCGGGACGGAAACAAGAGACCCAGTACTTC.

This clonotype was counted between two and nine times. The genes are TRBV23-1 and TRBJ2-5; D remains unclear. Being an ORF, TRBV23-1 has a function that is uncertain. V was shortened by 3 bases and J by 0 bases, with 17 bases between the two germline ends. The CDR3 consists of 17 residues. The DNA for the CDR3 is TGCGCCAGCAGTCACAACCAAGATTATCGGTACCAAGAGACCCAGTACTTC. Translating it yields CASSHNQDYRYQETQYF.

Only a few counts were recorded for this clonotype. The chain couples TRBV7-2 to TRBJ1-6, with D perhaps TRBD1 (6 bases). V was shortened by 1 base and J by 7 bases, with 11 bases between the two germline ends. There are 15 residues in the CDR3. The germline gives CDR1 SGHTA, CDR2 FQGNSA. For the CDR3, the DNA is TGTGCCAGCAGCTTAGGGTGGGGGCCCAATTCACCCCTCCACTTT. It encodes CASSLGWGPNSPLHF.

This clonotype was detected a few times. The chain is built from TRBV29-1 and TRBJ2-3; TRBD2 agrees at 9 bases. This CDR3 is built from 13 residues. The germline V gene has CDR1 SQVTM and CDR2 ANQGSEA. Unmatched junction bases numbered 4, after V lost 3 bases and J lost 6 bases. Written as DNA, the CDR3 is TGCAGCGTTGATCGCGGGAGGGCGGATACGCAGTATTTT. Its translation is CSVDRGRADTQYF.

This clonotype was counted a few times. In DNA form, the CDR3 reads TGTGCCAGTCGTCCCGGGTATGAAAAACTGTTTTTT. It encodes CASRPGYEKLFF. The chain joins TRBV19 to TRBJ1-4; D gene ambiguous. The ends were cut back, 8 bases at V and 6 bases at J, with 10 bases in the middle. This CDR3 comprises 12 residues. Germline CDR1 is LNHDA and CDR2 is SQIVND (reference sequence).